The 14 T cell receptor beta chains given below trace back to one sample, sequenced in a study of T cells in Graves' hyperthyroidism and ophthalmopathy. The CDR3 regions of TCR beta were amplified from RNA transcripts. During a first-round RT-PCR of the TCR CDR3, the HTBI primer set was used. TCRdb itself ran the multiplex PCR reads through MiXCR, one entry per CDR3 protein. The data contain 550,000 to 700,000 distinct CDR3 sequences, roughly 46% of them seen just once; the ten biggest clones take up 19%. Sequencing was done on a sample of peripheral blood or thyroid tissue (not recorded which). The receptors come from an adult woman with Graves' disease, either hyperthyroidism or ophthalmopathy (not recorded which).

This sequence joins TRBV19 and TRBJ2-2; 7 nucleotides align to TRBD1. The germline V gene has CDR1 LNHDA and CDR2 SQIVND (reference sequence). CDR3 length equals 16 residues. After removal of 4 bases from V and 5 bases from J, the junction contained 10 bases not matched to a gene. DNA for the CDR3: TGTGCCAGTAGTAATTTTCCAAAGACAGGGACCGGGGAGCTGTTTTTT. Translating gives CASSNFPKTGTGELFF. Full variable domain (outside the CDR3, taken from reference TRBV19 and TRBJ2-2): DGGITQSPKYLFRKEGQNVTLSCEQNLNHDAMYWYRQDPGQGLRLIYYSQIVNDFQKGDIAEGYSVSREKKESFPLTVTSAQKNPTAFYLCASSNFPKTGTGELFFGEGSRLTVL.

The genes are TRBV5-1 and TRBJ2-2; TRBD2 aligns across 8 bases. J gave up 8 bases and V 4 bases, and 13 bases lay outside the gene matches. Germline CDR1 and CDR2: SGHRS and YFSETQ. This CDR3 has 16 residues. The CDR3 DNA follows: TGCGCCAGCAGCCCGGGACTAGAGGCAAGGGTTGGGGAGCTGTTTTTT. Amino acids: CASSPGLEARVGELFF. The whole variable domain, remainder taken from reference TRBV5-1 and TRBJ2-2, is KAGVTQTPRYLIKTRGQQVTLSCSPISGHRSVSWYQQTPGQGLQFLFEYFSETQRNKGNFPGRFSGRQFSNSRSEMNVSTLELGDSALYLCASSPGLEARVGELFFGEGSRLTVL.

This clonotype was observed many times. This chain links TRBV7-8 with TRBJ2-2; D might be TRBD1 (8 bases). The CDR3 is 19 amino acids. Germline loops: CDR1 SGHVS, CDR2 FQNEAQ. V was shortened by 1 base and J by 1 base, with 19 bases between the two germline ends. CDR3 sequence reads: CASSLVLDREGGNTGELFF. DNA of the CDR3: TGTGCCAGCAGCTTAGTGCTGGACAGGGAGGGGGGGAACACCGGGGAGCTGTTTTTT.

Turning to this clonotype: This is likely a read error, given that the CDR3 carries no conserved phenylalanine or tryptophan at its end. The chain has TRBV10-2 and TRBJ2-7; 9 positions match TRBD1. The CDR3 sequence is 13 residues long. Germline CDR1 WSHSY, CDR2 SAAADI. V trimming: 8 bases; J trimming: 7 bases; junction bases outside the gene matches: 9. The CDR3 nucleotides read TGCGCCAGCTCCCTCCCTGGACAGGGGGAGCAGTACTAC. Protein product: CASSLPGQGEQYY.

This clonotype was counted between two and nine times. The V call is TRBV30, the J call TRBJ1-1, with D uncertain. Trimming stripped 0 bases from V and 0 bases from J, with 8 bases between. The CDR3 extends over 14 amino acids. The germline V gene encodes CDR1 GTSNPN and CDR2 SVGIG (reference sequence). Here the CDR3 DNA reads TGTGCCTGGAGTGTACGAGTCTTGAACACTGAAGCTTTCTTT. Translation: CAWSVRVLNTEAFF.

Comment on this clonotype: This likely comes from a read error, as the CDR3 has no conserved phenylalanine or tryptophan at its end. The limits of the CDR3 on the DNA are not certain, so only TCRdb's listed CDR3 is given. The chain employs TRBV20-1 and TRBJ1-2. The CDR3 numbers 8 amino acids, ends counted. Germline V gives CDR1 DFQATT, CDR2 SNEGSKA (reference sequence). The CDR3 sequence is CSARRLPV.

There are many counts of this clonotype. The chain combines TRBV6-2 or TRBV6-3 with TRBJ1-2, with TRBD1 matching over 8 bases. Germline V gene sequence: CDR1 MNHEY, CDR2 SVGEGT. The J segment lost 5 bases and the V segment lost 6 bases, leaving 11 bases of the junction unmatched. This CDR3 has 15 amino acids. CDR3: CASRSNRQGSYGYTF. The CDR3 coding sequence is TGTGCCAGCAGGTCCAACCGACAGGGGAGTTATGGCTACACCTTC.

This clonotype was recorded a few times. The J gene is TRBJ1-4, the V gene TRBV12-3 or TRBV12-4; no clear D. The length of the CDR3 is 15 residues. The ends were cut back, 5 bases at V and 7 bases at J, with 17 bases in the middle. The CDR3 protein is CASSTDGRSIEKLFF. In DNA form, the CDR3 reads TGTGCCAGCAGTACCGACGGGAGGAGCATTGAAAAACTGTTTTTT.

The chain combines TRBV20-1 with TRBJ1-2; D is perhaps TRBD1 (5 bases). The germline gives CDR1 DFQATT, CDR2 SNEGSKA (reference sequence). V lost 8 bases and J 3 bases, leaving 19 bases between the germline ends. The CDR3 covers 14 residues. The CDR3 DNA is TGCAGTACTAATAAGCCAGGGAGAGACTATGGCTACACCTTC. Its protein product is CSTNKPGRDYGYTF.

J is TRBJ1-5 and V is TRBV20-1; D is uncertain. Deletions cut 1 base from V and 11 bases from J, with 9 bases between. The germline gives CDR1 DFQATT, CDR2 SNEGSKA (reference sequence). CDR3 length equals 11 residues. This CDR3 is CSARGGETQHF. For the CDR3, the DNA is TGCAGTGCTAGAGGGGGTGAGACCCAGCATTTT.

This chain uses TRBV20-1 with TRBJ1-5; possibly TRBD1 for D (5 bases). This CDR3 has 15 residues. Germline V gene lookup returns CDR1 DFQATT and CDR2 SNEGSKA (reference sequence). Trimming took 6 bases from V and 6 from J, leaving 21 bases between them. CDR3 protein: CSANRHGGTFQPQHF. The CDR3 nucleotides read TGCAGTGCCAACCGACATGGGGGGACTTTTCAGCCCCAGCATTTT.

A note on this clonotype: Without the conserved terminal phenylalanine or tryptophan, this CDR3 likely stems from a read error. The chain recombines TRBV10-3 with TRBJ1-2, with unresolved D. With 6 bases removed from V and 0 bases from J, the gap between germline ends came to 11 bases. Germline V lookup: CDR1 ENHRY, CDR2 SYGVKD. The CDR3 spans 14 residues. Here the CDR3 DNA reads TGTGCCATCAGCAGCCGGGATTCTAACTATGGCTACACCCTC. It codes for CAISSRDSNYGYTL.

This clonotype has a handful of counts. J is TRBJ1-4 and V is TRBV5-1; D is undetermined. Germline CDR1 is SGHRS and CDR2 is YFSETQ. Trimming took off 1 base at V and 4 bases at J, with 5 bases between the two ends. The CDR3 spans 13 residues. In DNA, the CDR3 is TGCGCCAGCAGCTTGCGCGTTAATGAAAAACTGTTTTTT. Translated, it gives CASSLRVNEKLFF.

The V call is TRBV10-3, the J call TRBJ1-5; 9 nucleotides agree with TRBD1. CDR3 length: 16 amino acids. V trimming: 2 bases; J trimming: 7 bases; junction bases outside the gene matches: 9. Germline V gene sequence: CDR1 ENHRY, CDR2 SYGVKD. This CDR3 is CAISEATWTGDQPQHF. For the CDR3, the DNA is TGTGCCATCAGTGAGGCAACTTGGACAGGGGACCAGCCCCAGCATTTT.